This note documents a single T cell receptor beta chain sequence. Its antigen is not identified. The use of a sample-barcoded 5' primer and a J-beta primer mix characterized a second PCR of roughly 6 to 12 cycles. TCRdb ran MiXCR on the 5' RACE reads and lists one entry per CDR3 protein. The repertoire holds about 640,000 distinct CDR3 sequences, with approximately 30% as singletons. From germline, CDR1 is SGHTA and CDR2 FQGTGA. Trimming removed 11 bases from V and 11 bases from J, with 13 bases in between. The CDR3 totals 10 residues. This sample is part of a study of blood T cells in healthy people across ages. General study findings and limits: TCR beta diversity tracked closely with naive T cell percentage.

The sequenced material came from blood. The receptor comes from a woman at least 80 years old in good health. This sequence joins TRBV7-3 and TRBJ1-5, with no clear D. This CDR3 reads CAGTGWTQHF. DNA of the CDR3: TGTGCCGGAACGGGGTGGACCCAGCATTTT.